Listed here are 29 T cell receptor beta chains from one sample, sequenced in a study of T cell responses to AZD1222 COVID-19 vaccine. Profiling relied on immunoSEQ multiplex PCR, and the TCRdb table lists in-frame clones only, not all of them. The sample lists approximately 210,000 clones, around 94% occurring once. The sample consisted of peripheral blood, taken 28 days after the second dose of the MenACWY control vaccine. These receptors were taken from an adult who received the MenACWY meningococcal vaccine as a control.

This chain connects TRBV7-9 to TRBJ1-2; perhaps TRBD1 as D (5 bases). This CDR3 contains 14 residues. V dropped 3 bases and J dropped 3 bases, with 11 bases sitting between them. CDR1 and CDR2 (germline): SEHNR, FQNEAQ (reference sequence). CDR3 nucleotide sequence: TGTGCCAGCAGCTTCGGGGGGGTGGACTATGGCTACACCTTC. It codes for CASSFGGVDYGYTF.

The gene calls are TRBV21-1 and TRBJ1-2; TRBD1 is the table's D call and was not checked against the DNA. TRBV21-1 counts as a pseudogene. The CDR3 sequence is 16 residues long. CDR3: CASSKGKGRMEYGYTF. CDR3 DNA sequence: TGTGCCAGCAGCAAAGGGAAGGGGCGGATGGAATATGGCTACACCTTC.

The V call is TRBV3-1 (or the pseudogene TRBV3-2), the J call TRBJ1-2, with 7 bases that match TRBD1. V lost 2 bases, J lost 7 bases, and 13 bases stayed unmatched. Germline CDR1 and CDR2: LGHDT and YNNKEL (reference sequence). This CDR3 is 16 amino acids long. The CDR3 nucleotides are TGTGCCAGCAGCCAATATTCCGGGACAGAAAGAGGTGGCTACACCTTC. It is translated as CASSQYSGTERGGYTF.

The chain is built from TRBV7-9 and TRBJ1-5; 7 nucleotides agree with TRBD1. Trimming took 8 bases from V and 6 from J; bases not matched to a gene: 13. The germline V gene has CDR1 SEHNR and CDR2 FQNEAQ (reference sequence). This CDR3 has 15 amino acids. In nucleotides, the CDR3 is TGTGCCAGCTCGGAGGGGGCGGGGTTGGGTCAGCCCCAGCATTTT. This translates into CASSEGAGLGQPQHF.

About this clone itself: Other nucleotide sequences in the sample specify the same CDR3. In nucleotides, the CDR3 is TGTGCCAGCAGCTTGGGAAACACCATATATTTT. The encoded protein is CASSLGNTIYF. The genes are TRBV7-9 and TRBJ1-3; no reliable D call. V lost 3 bases to trimming and J lost 4 bases, with 1 base between them. CDR1 SEHNR and CDR2 FQNEAQ come from the germline V gene (reference sequence). The CDR3 runs 11 residues.

The V gene is TRBV11-2, the J gene TRBJ2-2, with D tentatively TRBD1 (5 bases). V was cut by 5 bases and J by 9 bases, with 16 bases left in between. The CDR3 has 14 residues. Germline loops: CDR1 SGHAT, CDR2 FQNNGV. The CDR3 protein is CASSQGRRERELFF. The CDR3 nucleotides read TGTGCCAGCAGCCAGGGCCGGAGAGAAAGGGAGCTGTTTTTT.

This clone was counted only a few times. The V call is TRBV6-5, the J call TRBJ1-1; D is unclear. In germline, CDR1 is MNHEY, CDR2 SVGAGI. V lost 2 bases to trimming and J lost 3 bases, with 7 bases between them. The CDR3 runs 13 residues. The CDR3 loop reads CASSYKRDTEAFF. CDR3 coding DNA: TGTGCCAGCAGTTACAAACGTGACACTGAAGCTTTCTTT.

V usage is TRBV19 and J usage is TRBJ1-1; TRBD1 is a possible D gene (5 bases). This CDR3 spans 16 amino acids. With 3 bases removed from V and 0 bases from J, the gap between germline ends came to 14 bases. CDR1 and CDR2 from the germline V gene are LNHDA and SQIVND (reference sequence). The CDR3 spells CASSIRAGWLNTEAFF. Written as DNA, the CDR3 is TGTGCCAGTAGTATTCGGGCAGGGTGGCTGAACACTGAAGCTTTCTTT.

The V gene is TRBV3-1 (or the pseudogene TRBV3-2), the J gene TRBJ2-7, with D tentatively TRBD1 (5 bases). The ends were cut back, 1 base at V and 1 base at J, with 14 bases in the middle. This CDR3 region has 16 residues. From germline, CDR1 is LGHDT and CDR2 YNNKEL (reference sequence). In DNA, the CDR3 is TGTGCCAGCAGCCAAGGGTATACAGGTTCTTCCTACGAGCAGTACTTC. As protein: CASSQGYTGSSYEQYF.

The chain is built from TRBV3-1 (or the pseudogene TRBV3-2) and TRBJ2-3; D possibly corresponds to TRBD2 (6 bases). V lost 4 bases, J lost 4 bases, and 12 bases lay in between. In germline, CDR1 is LGHDT, CDR2 YNNKEL (reference sequence). The CDR3 totals 14 residues. CDR3 DNA: TGTGCCAGCAGCCCACAGCGGGCCTCAGATACGCAGTATTTT. Encoded protein: CASSPQRASDTQYF.

V usage is TRBV11-3 and J usage is TRBJ2-7; weak D call: TRBD2 (5 bases). The CDR3 totals 14 residues. Germline CDR1 SGHNT, CDR2 YENEEA. Between the trimmed V and J ends, which lost 5 bases and 2 bases, there was a span of 13 bases. Here the CDR3 reads CASSRGLPAYEQYF. For the CDR3, the DNA is TGTGCCAGCAGCCGTGGACTCCCGGCCTACGAGCAGTACTTC.

The V gene is TRBV27, the J gene TRBJ1-1, with TRBD1 matching over 9 bases. The CDR3 is made up of 11 amino acids. V gave up 6 bases and J gave up 13 bases; unmatched junction bases: 6. CDR1 and CDR2 (germline): MNHEY, SMNVEV (reference sequence). CDR3: CASRTGGPFFF. The CDR3 DNA is TGTGCCAGCAGGACAGGGGGACCCTTTTTCTTT.

The sample holds one count of this clone. The chain combines TRBV9 with TRBJ2-7, with D unresolved. Germline CDR1 SGDLS, CDR2 YYNGEE. This CDR3 spans 14 amino acids. Trimming took 3 bases from V and 3 from J, leaving 13 bases between them. The CDR3 reads CASSGVVQLYEQYF. The DNA for the CDR3 is TGTGCCAGCAGCGGCGTGGTTCAGCTCTACGAGCAGTACTTC.

This clone occurred once. The rearrangement uses TRBV11-1 and TRBJ2-7; 9 nucleotides agree with TRBD2. V trimming: 5 bases; J trimming: 3 bases; junction bases outside the gene matches: 5. CDR3 length equals 14 residues. Germline V gene lookup returns CDR1 SGHAT and CDR2 FQDESV (reference sequence). The CDR3 sequence is CASSRTSEDYEQYF. CDR3 sequence (DNA): TGTGCCAGCAGCCGGACTAGCGAGGACTACGAGCAGTACTTC.

This sequence joins TRBV7-3 and TRBJ1-6; unclear D gene. This CDR3 has 14 amino acids. Trimming stripped 2 bases from V and 5 bases from J, with 7 bases between. Germline V gene data show CDR1 as SGHTA and CDR2 as FQGTGA. The CDR3 DNA sequence: TGTGCCAGCAGCTTAGGGTCTAATAATTCACCCCTCCACTTT. Amino acid sequence: CASSLGSNNSPLHF.

The chain combines TRBV2 with TRBJ1-4; D is uncertain. Germline CDR1 is SNHLY and CDR2 is FYNNEI. Trimming cost V 4 bases and J 6 bases, with 9 bases left between them. This CDR3 region has 13 residues. CDR3 sequence reads: CASSVGMDEKLFF. Here the CDR3 DNA reads TGTGCCAGCAGTGTTGGGATGGATGAAAAACTGTTTTTT. Combining the CDR3 with reference TRBV2 and TRBJ1-4 gives the whole variable domain EPEVTQTPSHQVTQMGQEVILRCVPISNHLYFYWYRQILGQKVEFLVSFYNNEISEKSEIFDDQFSVERPDGSNFTLKIRSTKLEDSAMYFCASSVGMDEKLFFGSGTQLSVL.

This sequence joins TRBV7-3 and TRBJ2-3; either TRBD1 or TRBD2 may fit D (6 bases each). The CDR3 totals 16 residues. Germline V gives CDR1 SGHTA, CDR2 FQGTGA. V lost 5 bases, J lost 0 bases, and 15 bases lay in between. The CDR3 loop reads CASSQRGRTSTDTQYF. The CDR3 DNA sequence: TGTGCCAGCAGCCAACGGGGGCGAACTAGCACAGATACGCAGTATTTT.

The rearrangement uses TRBV30 and TRBJ1-2; the match to TRBD1 covers 10 bases. The CDR3 has 17 residues. Looked up from germline, CDR1 is GTSNPN and CDR2 is SVGIG (reference sequence). Unmatched junction bases numbered 12, after V lost 1 base and J lost 4 bases. CDR3 coding DNA: TGTGCCTGGAGTGGGCCAGGACAGGGGGGAGGTCTCTATGGCTACACCTTC. Its protein product is CAWSGPGQGGGLYGYTF.

The V gene is TRBV6-5, the J gene TRBJ1-1, with D maybe TRBD1 (5 bases). Germline-derived CDR1 and CDR2 are MNHEY and SVGAGI. V lost 7 bases to trimming and J lost 11 bases, with 17 bases between them. CDR3 length: 12 amino acids. For the CDR3, the DNA is TGTGCCAGCACCCAATGGGGGAGCGGGGCTTTCTTT. Translated, it gives CASTQWGSGAFF.

V is TRBV3-1 (or the pseudogene TRBV3-2) and J is TRBJ2-5; TRBD1 might be the D (6 bases). This CDR3 contains 16 residues. Germline-derived CDR1 and CDR2 are LGHDT and YNNKEL (reference sequence). The germline V and J ends were trimmed by 5 bases and 2 bases, with 18 bases remaining between them. The CDR3 here is CASSTSAARGQETQYF. The CDR3 DNA reads as TGTGCCAGCAGCACATCAGCCGCGAGGGGGCAAGAGACCCAGTACTTC.

The chain links TRBV29-1 to TRBJ2-7, with D possibly TRBD2 on 6 matching bases. This CDR3 is built from 14 residues. Per the germline V gene, CDR1 is SQVTM and CDR2 is ANQGSEA. V was trimmed by 1 base and J by 2 bases, leaving 12 bases between them. CDR3 sequence: CSVEGSGGTYEQYF. The CDR3 DNA follows: TGCAGCGTTGAAGGCTCTGGGGGGACCTACGAGCAGTACTTC.

The chain uses TRBV2 and TRBJ1-2; TRBD1 agrees at 11 bases. The germline gives CDR1 SNHLY, CDR2 FYNNEI. The CDR3 contains 16 residues. The V gene end was trimmed by 0 bases and the J gene end by 4 bases; junction bases not matched to a gene: 4. The chain's CDR3 is CASSEALGQGAYGYTF. CDR3 nucleotides: TGTGCCAGCAGTGAAGCCTTAGGACAGGGGGCCTATGGCTACACCTTC.

The rearrangement joins TRBV18 to TRBJ2-7; D not resolved. Trimming took 5 bases from V and 2 from J, leaving 13 bases between them. This CDR3 has 14 residues. Germline V gene sequence: CDR1 KGHSH, CDR2 LQKENI. CDR3 protein: CASSIGSPTYEQYF. The CDR3, as DNA: TGTGCCAGCTCAATCGGATCTCCAACCTACGAGCAGTACTTC.

The V and J genes are TRBV20-1 and TRBJ2-7, with unresolved D. CDR3 length equals 14 residues. Between the trimmed V and J ends, which lost 3 bases and 1 base, there was a span of 13 bases. Germline lookup yields CDR1 DFQATT and CDR2 SNEGSKA (reference sequence). The DNA for the CDR3 is TGCAGTGCTAGTGGACGGCGCCTTTCCTACGAGCAGTACTTC. Translated: CSASGRRLSYEQYF.

This chain uses TRBV19 with TRBJ2-1, with D tentatively TRBD1 (5 bases). Deletions cut 6 bases from V and 7 bases from J, with 19 bases between. The CDR3 runs 15 residues. Germline V gives CDR1 LNHDA, CDR2 SQIVND (reference sequence). CDR3 loop: CASSSNTIGENEQFF. The CDR3 coding sequence is TGTGCCAGTAGCTCAAATACAATAGGGGAAAATGAGCAGTTCTTC.

The V call is TRBV6-5, the J call TRBJ1-1; D call uncertain. Looked up from germline, CDR1 is MNHEY and CDR2 is SVGAGI. V dropped 6 bases and J dropped 1 base, with 9 bases sitting between them. CDR3 length: 13 amino acids. The CDR3 region is CASSWTANTEAFF. Here the CDR3 DNA reads TGTGCCAGCAGCTGGACGGCGAACACTGAAGCTTTCTTT.

The chain has TRBV30 and TRBJ1-1; weak D call: TRBD1 (5 bases). CDR1 is GTSNPN and CDR2 is SVGIG in the germline V gene (reference sequence). The CDR3 has 13 amino acids. Deletions cut 3 bases from V and 4 bases from J, with 12 bases between. CDR3 region: CAWRWGRVTEAFF. Here the CDR3 DNA reads TGTGCCTGGAGATGGGGGAGGGTCACTGAAGCTTTCTTT.

The J gene is TRBJ1-1, the V gene TRBV2; D not resolved. With 6 bases removed from V and 1 base from J, the gap between germline ends came to 15 bases. Germline CDR1 SNHLY, CDR2 FYNNEI. The CDR3 runs 15 residues. CDR3 DNA sequence: TGTGCCAGCAGGGGGTTTGAGGAGGGGAACACTGAAGCTTTCTTT. As protein: CASRGFEEGNTEAFF.

This chain uses TRBV29-1 with TRBJ2-7; D is uncertain. The CDR3 extends over 11 amino acids. Per germline, CDR1 SQVTM and CDR2 ANQGSEA. The CDR3 loop reads CRGSGTYEQYF. The CDR3 bases are TGCAGAGGTTCTGGGACCTACGAGCAGTACTTC.